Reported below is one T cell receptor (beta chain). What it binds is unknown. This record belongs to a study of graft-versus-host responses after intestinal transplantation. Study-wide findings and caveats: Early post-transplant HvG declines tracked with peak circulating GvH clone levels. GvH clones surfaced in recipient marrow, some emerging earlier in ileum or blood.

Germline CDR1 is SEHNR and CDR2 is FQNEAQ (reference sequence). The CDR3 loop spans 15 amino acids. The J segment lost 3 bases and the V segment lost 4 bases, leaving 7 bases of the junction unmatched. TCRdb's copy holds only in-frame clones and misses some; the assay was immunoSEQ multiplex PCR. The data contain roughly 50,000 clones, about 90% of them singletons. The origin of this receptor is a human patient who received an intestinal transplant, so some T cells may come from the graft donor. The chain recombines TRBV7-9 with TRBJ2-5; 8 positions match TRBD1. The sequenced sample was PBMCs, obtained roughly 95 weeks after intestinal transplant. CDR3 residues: CASSSRGPAKETQYF. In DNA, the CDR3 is TGTGCCAGCAGCTCCAGGGGGCCGGCTAAAGAGACCCAGTACTTC.